These 12 T cell receptor beta chains share one sample of origin, sequenced in a study of T cell responses to AZD1222 COVID-19 vaccine. Repertoires were generated with immunoSEQ multiplex PCR, while TCRdb's copy carries only in-frame clones and drops some. The sample holds some 110,000 clones, around 86% seen once. This sample comprised peripheral blood, obtained 28 days after the second dose of the MenACWY control vaccine. The receptors stem from an adult who received the MenACWY meningococcal vaccine as a control.

The CDR3: CACNRGGLAKNIQYF. The CDR3 bases are TGTGCCTGTAATCGGGGGGGGCTAGCCAAAAACATTCAGTACTTC. The chain combines TRBV30 with TRBJ2-4, with 8 bases lining up with TRBD2. Germline-derived CDR1 and CDR2 are GTSNPN and SVGIG (reference sequence). The CDR3 has 15 amino acids. Trimming removed 6 bases from V and 0 bases from J; junction bases left unmatched: 7.

Only a few counts were recorded for this clone. J is TRBJ2-5 and V is TRBV5-4; weak D call: TRBD2 (5 bases). Germline V lookup: CDR1 SGHNT, CDR2 YYREEE (reference sequence). V was pared by 1 base and J by 0 bases, with 7 bases between. The CDR3 sequence is 14 residues long. CDR3: CASSLMDYQETQYF. The CDR3 bases are TGTGCCAGCAGCTTGATGGACTACCAAGAGACCCAGTACTTC. Variable domain in full (rest from reference TRBV5-4 and TRBJ2-5): ETGVTQSPTHLIKTRGQQVTLRCSSQSGHNTVSWYQQALGQGPQFIFQYYREEENGRGNFPPRFSGLQFPNYSSELNVNALELDDSALYLCASSLMDYQETQYFGPGTRLLVL.

The rearrangement uses TRBV15 and TRBJ1-3; D remains ambiguous. This CDR3 contains 12 residues. Germline CDR1 LNHNV, CDR2 YYDKDF (reference sequence). V shed 0 bases and J shed 7 bases, with 4 bases lying between them. The CDR3 nucleotides are TGTGCCACCAGCAGAGATCGGAACACCATATATTTT. This codes for CATSRDRNTIYF.

This chain joins TRBV28 and TRBJ1-1; the D gene is possibly TRBD1 (6 bases). Germline assignment: CDR1 MDHEN and CDR2 SYDVKM. The V end was cut by 5 bases, the J end by 1 base, with 14 bases between. The CDR3 spans 15 residues. The CDR3 DNA reads as TGTGCCAGCAGTATGGGCGGGACACAGAACACTGAAGCTTTCTTT. This sequence encodes CASSMGGTQNTEAFF.

V gene TRBV19 combines with J gene TRBJ1-1; D is perhaps TRBD1 (5 bases). Trimming pared 3 bases from V and 7 bases from J, leaving 18 bases between. Germline V gene lookup returns CDR1 LNHDA and CDR2 SQIVND (reference sequence). CDR3 size: 15 residues. CDR3 protein: CASSIGAQGGGEAFF. CDR3 bases: TGTGCCAGTAGTATCGGCGCTCAGGGTGGGGGTGAAGCTTTCTTT.

CDR3 nucleotide sequence: TGTGCCAGCAGCTCAGGACAGGGATTCGATACGCAGTATTTT. Protein: CASSSGQGFDTQYF. The V gene is TRBV7-6, the J gene TRBJ2-3; TRBD1 matches at 8 bases. Per germline, CDR1 SGHVS and CDR2 FNYEAQ. The CDR3 has 14 residues. J lost 6 bases, V lost 4 bases, and 6 bases had no gene match.

This clone was counted a few times. The chain links TRBV24-1 to TRBJ2-5; perhaps D is TRBD1 or TRBD2 (5 bases each). The V gene's germline CDR1 is KGHDR and CDR2 SFDVKD. V gave up 9 bases and J gave up 4 bases, with 14 bases separating them. The CDR3 contains 13 residues. CDR3 sequence reads: CATRDGNSETQYF. The CDR3 region has the DNA TGTGCCACCCGGGACGGAAATTCAGAGACCCAGTACTTC.

The chain is built from TRBV9 and TRBJ2-3; D tentatively fits TRBD1 or TRBD2 (7 bases each). The V end lost 0 bases, the J end lost 6 bases, and 23 bases lay between the germline ends. In germline, CDR1 is SGDLS, CDR2 YYNGEE. CDR3 length: 18 residues. The CDR3 protein is CASSVASGGQTAGDTQYF. In DNA, the CDR3 is TGTGCCAGCAGCGTAGCTTCGGGGGGACAGACTGCAGGGGATACGCAGTATTTT.

The CDR3 protein is CASSLAASDEQFF. CDR3 in DNA: TGCGCCAGCAGCTTGGCCGCGTCCGATGAGCAGTTCTTC. V is TRBV5-1 and J is TRBJ2-1; D gene unclear. The CDR3 has 13 amino acids. Germline CDR1 is SGHRS and CDR2 is YFSETQ. V was shortened by 0 bases and J by 8 bases, with 9 bases between the two germline ends.

This chain connects TRBV18 to TRBJ1-1; TRBD1 is a possible D gene (5 bases). V was clipped by 2 bases and J by 6 bases, with 13 bases between them. In germline, CDR1 is KGHSH, CDR2 LQKENI. CDR3 length: 14 amino acids. The CDR3 sequence: CASSPEGQGSEAFF. The CDR3 DNA follows: TGTGCCAGCTCACCAGAGGGGCAGGGCTCTGAAGCTTTCTTT.

The V and J genes are TRBV19 and TRBJ1-1; TRBD1 agrees at 11 bases. Losses at the gene ends were 7 bases for V and 2 bases for J; bases not matched to a gene: 6. Germline V CDR1 and CDR2: LNHDA, SQIVND (reference sequence). The CDR3 is 15 amino acids. DNA for the CDR3: TGTGCCAGTAAGATCGGGACAGGGGGTAACACTGAAGCTTTCTTT. It specifies CASKIGTGGNTEAFF.

The chain recombines TRBV9 with TRBJ2-7; TRBD2 is a possible D gene (6 bases). There are 17 residues in the CDR3. The V and J ends lost 0 bases and 3 bases respectively, with 19 bases between them. Germline values: CDR1 SGDLS, CDR2 YYNGEE. CDR3 in DNA: TGTGCCAGCAGCGTAGGCTGGGACTTTAGAGGGAACTACGAGCAGTACTTC. This gives the protein CASSVGWDFRGNYEQYF.